Sequencing of this TCR beta chain was carried out in a study of control samples from healthy donors and cancer patients. Assay: immunoSEQ multiplex PCR; the TCRdb copy retains only in-frame clones and omits some. The repertoire holds 170,000 or so clones, with roughly 94% as singletons. The sequenced sample consisted of blood. The sequence derives from a woman aged 40 to 50 in good health.

CDR3 residues: CASRSHGADTQYF. CDR3 DNA: TGTGCCAGCAGGTCGCATGGGGCAGATACGCAGTATTTT. The gene calls are TRBV12-3 or TRBV12-4 and TRBJ2-3; D unclear. This CDR3 contains 13 residues. V was shortened by 6 bases and J by 4 bases, with 11 bases between the two germline ends.